This passage covers 6 T cell receptor beta chains from one sample sequenced in a study of sequential checkpoint blockade in melanoma. Treatment: randomized to nivolumab then ipilimumab (arm A) or the reverse (arm B). Some clones are missing from TCRdb's copy, which holds only in-frame ones; the method was immunoSEQ multiplex PCR. The repertoire includes some 20,000 clones, 82% of them detected once, and roughly half sits in the top ten. Sequenced here: CD8+ T cells sorted from blood (inferred from file names), sampled from a patient given nivolumab and ipilimumab in sequence. These receptors were collected from a human donor with melanoma.

The chain employs TRBV14 and TRBJ2-3; tentative D call: TRBD1 (5 bases). V shed 2 bases and J shed 0 bases, with 6 bases lying between them. Germline lookup yields CDR1 SGHDN and CDR2 FVKESK. The CDR3 loop spans 14 amino acids. The CDR3 nucleotides are TGTGCCAGCAGCCAACAGGGAAGCACAGATACGCAGTATTTT. Protein sequence: CASSQQGSTDTQYF.

The rearrangement uses TRBV7-9 and TRBJ2-7; 7 bases align to TRBD1. The CDR3 has 12 amino acids. The V gene's germline CDR1 is SEHNR and CDR2 FQNEAQ (reference sequence). Trimming at V came to 5 bases and at J to 5 bases, leaving 3 bases not matched to a gene. CDR3 DNA: TGTGCCAGCAGCACAGGGGACGACGAGCAGTACTTC. This gives the protein CASSTGDDEQYF.

The V gene is TRBV19, the J gene TRBJ1-5; possibly TRBD1 for D (6 bases). Germline lookup yields CDR1 LNHDA and CDR2 SQIVND (reference sequence). The CDR3 consists of 14 residues. The V and J ends lost 6 bases and 5 bases respectively, with 14 bases between them. CDR3 coding DNA: TGTGCCAGTAGGATTACAGGGTTCGATCAGCCCCAGCATTTT. This codes for CASRITGFDQPQHF.

J is TRBJ2-3 and V is TRBV13; D is ambiguous. The V gene lost 0 bases and the J gene lost 2 bases, with 6 bases spanning the gap. The germline gives CDR1 PRHDT, CDR2 FYEKMQ (reference sequence). The CDR3 contains 14 residues. The CDR3, as DNA: TGTGCCAGCAGCTTAGGCAGATCCACAGATACGCAGTATTTT. Translation: CASSLGRSTDTQYF.

The chain couples TRBV7-8 to TRBJ2-4; possibly TRBD2 for D (5 bases). In germline, CDR1 is SGHVS, CDR2 FQNEAQ. The CDR3 length is 15 residues. Trimming left V 0 bases short and J 6 bases short, with 12 bases between. The CDR3: CASSLAGLEGNIQYF. DNA of the CDR3: TGTGCCAGCAGCTTAGCGGGCCTTGAGGGAAACATTCAGTACTTC.

The V and J genes are TRBV6-5 and TRBJ2-7; the match to TRBD1 covers 9 bases. In germline, CDR1 is MNHEY, CDR2 SVGAGI. CDR3 length: 14 amino acids. V gave up 2 bases and J gave up 6 bases; unmatched junction bases: 5. CDR3 nucleotide sequence: TGTGCCAGCAGTTACGGTGGGACAGGGCCCGAGCAGTACTTC. Its translation is CASSYGGTGPEQYF.